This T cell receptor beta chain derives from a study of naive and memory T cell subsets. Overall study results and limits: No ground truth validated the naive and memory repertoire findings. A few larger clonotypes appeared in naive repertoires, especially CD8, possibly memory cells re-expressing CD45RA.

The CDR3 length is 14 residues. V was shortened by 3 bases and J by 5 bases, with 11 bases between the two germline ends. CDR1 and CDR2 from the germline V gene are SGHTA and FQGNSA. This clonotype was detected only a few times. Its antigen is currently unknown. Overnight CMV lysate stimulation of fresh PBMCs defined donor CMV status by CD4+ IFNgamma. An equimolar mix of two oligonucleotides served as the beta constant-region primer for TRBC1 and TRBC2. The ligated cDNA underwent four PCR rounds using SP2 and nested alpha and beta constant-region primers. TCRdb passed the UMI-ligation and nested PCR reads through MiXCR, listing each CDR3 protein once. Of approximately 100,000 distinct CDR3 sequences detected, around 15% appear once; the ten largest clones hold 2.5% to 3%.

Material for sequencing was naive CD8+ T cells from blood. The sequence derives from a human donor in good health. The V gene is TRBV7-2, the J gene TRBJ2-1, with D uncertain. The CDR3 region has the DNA TGTGCCAGCAGCTTGTACCAGCTTGACAATGAGCAGTTCTTC. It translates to CASSLYQLDNEQFF.